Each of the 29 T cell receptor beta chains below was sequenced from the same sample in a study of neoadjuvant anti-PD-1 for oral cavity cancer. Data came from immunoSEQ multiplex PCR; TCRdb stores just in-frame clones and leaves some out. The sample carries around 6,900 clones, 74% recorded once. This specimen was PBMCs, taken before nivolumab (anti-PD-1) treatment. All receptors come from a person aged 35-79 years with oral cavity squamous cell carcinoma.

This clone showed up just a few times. The CDR3 sequence is CASSLTPGLNTGELFF. The CDR3, as DNA: TGTGCCAGCAGCTTAACGCCGGGACTGAACACCGGGGAGCTGTTTTTT. V gene TRBV7-3 combines with J gene TRBJ2-2, with a weak D call TRBD2 (6 bases). Trimming stripped 0 bases from V and 1 base from J, with 9 bases between. CDR1 is SGHTA and CDR2 is FQGTGA in the germline V gene. CDR3 length equals 16 residues.

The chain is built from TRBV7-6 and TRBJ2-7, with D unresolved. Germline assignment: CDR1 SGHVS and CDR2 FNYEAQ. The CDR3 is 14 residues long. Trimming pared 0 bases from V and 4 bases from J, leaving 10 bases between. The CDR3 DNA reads TGTGCCAGCAGCTTAGCTCTGGACCTATACGAGCAGTACTTC. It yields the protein CASSLALDLYEQYF.

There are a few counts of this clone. The CDR3 region is CASSLLRGPTVGSPLHF. In nucleotides, the CDR3 is TGTGCCAGCAGTTTATTGAGGGGCCCCACCGTGGGCTCACCCCTCCACTTT. The chain has TRBV28 and TRBJ1-6; a weak D match, TRBD1 (5 bases). Looked up from germline, CDR1 is MDHEN and CDR2 is SYDVKM. The V end lost 1 base, the J end lost 10 bases, and 20 bases lay between the germline ends. CDR3 length: 17 amino acids.

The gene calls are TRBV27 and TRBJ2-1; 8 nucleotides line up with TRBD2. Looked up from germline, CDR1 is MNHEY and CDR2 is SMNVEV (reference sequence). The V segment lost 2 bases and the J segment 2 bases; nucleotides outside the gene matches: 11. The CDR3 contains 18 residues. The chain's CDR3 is CASSLRGMRRGAYNEQFF. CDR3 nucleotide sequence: TGTGCCAGCAGTTTACGGGGAATGCGGCGGGGGGCCTACAATGAGCAGTTCTTC.

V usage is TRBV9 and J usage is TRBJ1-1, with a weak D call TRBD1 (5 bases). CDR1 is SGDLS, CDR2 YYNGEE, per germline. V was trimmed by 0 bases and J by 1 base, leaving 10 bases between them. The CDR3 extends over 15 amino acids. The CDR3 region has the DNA TGTGCCAGCAGCGTAGTCGAGACAGAGAACACTGAAGCTTTCTTT. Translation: CASSVVETENTEAFF.

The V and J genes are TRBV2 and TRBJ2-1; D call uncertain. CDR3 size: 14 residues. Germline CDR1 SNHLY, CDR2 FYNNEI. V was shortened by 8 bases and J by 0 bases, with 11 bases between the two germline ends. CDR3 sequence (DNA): TGTGCCAGCGCCACCGAATCCTCCTACAATGAGCAGTTCTTC. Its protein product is CASATESSYNEQFF. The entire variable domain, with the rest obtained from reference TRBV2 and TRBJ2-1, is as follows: EPEVTQTPSHQVTQMGQEVILRCVPISNHLYFYWYRQILGQKVEFLVSFYNNEISEKSEIFDDQFSVERPDGSNFTLKIRSTKLEDSAMYFCASATESSYNEQFFGPGTRLTVL.

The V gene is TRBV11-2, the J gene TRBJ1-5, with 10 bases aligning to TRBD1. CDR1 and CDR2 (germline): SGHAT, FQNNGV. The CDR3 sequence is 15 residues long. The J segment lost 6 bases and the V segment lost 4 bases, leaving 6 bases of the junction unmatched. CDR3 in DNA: TGTGCCAGCAGCTCCGGGACAGGGGCGTCTCAGCCCCAGCATTTT. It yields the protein CASSSGTGASQPQHF.

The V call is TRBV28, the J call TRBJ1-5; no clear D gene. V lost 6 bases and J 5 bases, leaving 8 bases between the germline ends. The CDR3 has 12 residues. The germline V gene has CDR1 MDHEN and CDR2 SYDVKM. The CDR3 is CASSLPYQPQHF. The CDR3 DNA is TGTGCCAGCAGCCTACCATATCAGCCCCAGCATTTT.

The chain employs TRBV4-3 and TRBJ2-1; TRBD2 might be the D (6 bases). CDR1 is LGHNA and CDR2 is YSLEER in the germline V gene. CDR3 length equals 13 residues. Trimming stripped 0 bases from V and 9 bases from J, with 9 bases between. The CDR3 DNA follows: TGCGCCAGCAGCCAAGAGGCGGGGCGTGAGCAGTTCTTC. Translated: CASSQEAGREQFF.

The CDR3 sequence: CASSQDIPTSSGGTDTQYF. CDR3 DNA sequence: TGTGCCAGCAGCCAAGATATCCCCACTTCTAGCGGGGGGACAGATACGCAGTATTTT. The chain employs TRBV4-2 and TRBJ2-3; 11 nucleotides match TRBD2. Germline V gene lookup returns CDR1 LGHNA and CDR2 YNFKEQ. The CDR3 runs to 19 residues. With V trimmed by 0 bases and J by 3 bases, 11 bases remained unmatched.

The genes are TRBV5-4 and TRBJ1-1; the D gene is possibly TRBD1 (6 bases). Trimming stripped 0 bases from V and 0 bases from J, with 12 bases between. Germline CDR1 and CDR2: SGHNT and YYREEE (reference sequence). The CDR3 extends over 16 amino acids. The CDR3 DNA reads TGTGCCAGCAGCTTGGACCCCAGGGGATTGAACACTGAAGCTTTCTTT. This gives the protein CASSLDPRGLNTEAFF.

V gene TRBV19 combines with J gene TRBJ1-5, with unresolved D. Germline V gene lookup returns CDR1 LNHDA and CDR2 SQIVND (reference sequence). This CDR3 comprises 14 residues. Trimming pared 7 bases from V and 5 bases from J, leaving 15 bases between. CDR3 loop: CASKRGGRDQPQHF. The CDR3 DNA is TGTGCCAGTAAGCGGGGTGGACGGGATCAGCCCCAGCATTTT.

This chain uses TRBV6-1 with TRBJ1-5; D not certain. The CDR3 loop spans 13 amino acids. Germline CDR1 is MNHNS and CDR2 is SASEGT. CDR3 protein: CAAMGYSNQPQHF. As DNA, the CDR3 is TGTGCGGCGATGGGATATAGCAATCAGCCCCAGCATTTT.

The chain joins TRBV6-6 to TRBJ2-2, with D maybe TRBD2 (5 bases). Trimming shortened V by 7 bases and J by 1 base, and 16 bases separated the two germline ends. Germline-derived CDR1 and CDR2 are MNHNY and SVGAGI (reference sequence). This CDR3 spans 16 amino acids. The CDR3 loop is CASTNPGVLNTGELFF. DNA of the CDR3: TGTGCCAGCACCAACCCCGGGGTCCTGAACACCGGGGAGCTGTTTTTT.

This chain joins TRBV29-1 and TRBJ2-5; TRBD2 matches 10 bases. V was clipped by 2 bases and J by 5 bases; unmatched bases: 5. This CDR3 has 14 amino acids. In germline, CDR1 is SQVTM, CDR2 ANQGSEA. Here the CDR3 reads CSVERLAGVETQYF. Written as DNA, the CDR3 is TGCAGCGTTGAACGGCTAGCGGGGGTGGAGACCCAGTACTTC.

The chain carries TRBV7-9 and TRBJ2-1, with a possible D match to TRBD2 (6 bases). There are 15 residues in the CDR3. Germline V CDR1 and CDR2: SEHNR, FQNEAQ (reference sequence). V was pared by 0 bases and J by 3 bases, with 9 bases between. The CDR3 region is CASSLALSGYNEQFF. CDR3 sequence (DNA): TGTGCCAGCAGCTTAGCGCTTAGCGGCTACAATGAGCAGTTCTTC.

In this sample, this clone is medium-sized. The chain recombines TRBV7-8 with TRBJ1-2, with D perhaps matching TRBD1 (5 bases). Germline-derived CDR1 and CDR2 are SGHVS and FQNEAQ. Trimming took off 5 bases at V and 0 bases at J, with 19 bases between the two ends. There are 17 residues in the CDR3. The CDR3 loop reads CASSLRRDGPSNYGYTF. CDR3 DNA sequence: TGTGCCAGCAGCCTTAGAAGGGACGGCCCTTCTAACTATGGCTACACCTTC.

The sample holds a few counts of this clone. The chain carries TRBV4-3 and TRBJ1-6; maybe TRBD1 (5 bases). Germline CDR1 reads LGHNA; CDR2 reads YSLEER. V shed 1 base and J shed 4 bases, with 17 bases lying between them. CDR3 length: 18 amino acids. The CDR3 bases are TGCGCCAGCAGCCAAGGGACAACCGAATCGGGTTATAATTCACCCCTCCACTTT. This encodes CASSQGTTESGYNSPLHF.

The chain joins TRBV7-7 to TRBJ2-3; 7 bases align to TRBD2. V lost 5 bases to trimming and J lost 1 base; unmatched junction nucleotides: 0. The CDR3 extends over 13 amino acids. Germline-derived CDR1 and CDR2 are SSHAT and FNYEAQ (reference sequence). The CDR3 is CASSRGGTDTQYF. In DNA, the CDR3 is TGTGCCAGCAGCCGGGGGGGCACAGATACGCAGTATTTT.

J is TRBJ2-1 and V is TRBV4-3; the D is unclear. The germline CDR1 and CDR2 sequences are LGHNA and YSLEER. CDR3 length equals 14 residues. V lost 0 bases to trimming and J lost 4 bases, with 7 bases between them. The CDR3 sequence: CASSQDNSYNEQFF. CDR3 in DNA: TGCGCCAGCAGCCAAGATAACAGTTACAATGAGCAGTTCTTC.

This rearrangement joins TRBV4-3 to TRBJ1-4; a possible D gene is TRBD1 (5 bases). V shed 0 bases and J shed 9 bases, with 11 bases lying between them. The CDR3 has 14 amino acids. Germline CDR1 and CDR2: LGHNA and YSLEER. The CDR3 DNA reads TGCGCCAGCAGCCAAGAAGGGGATGTGAAAAAACTGTTTTTT. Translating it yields CASSQEGDVKKLFF.

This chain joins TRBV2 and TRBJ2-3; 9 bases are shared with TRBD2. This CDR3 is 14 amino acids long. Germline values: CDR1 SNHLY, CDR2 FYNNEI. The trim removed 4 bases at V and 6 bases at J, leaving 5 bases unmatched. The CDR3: CASSAGTSYDTQYF. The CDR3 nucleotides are TGTGCCAGCAGTGCCGGGACTAGCTACGATACGCAGTATTTT.

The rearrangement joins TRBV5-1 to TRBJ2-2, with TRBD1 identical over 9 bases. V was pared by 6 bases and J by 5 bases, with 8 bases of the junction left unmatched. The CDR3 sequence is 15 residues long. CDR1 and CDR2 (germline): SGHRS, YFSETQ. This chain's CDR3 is CASILSTGGTGELFF. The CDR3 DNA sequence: TGCGCCAGCATCCTATCGACAGGGGGGACCGGGGAGCTGTTTTTT. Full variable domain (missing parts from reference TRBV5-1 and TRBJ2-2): KAGVTQTPRYLIKTRGQQVTLSCSPISGHRSVSWYQQTPGQGLQFLFEYFSETQRNKGNFPGRFSGRQFSNSRSEMNVSTLELGDSALYLCASILSTGGTGELFFGEGSRLTVL.

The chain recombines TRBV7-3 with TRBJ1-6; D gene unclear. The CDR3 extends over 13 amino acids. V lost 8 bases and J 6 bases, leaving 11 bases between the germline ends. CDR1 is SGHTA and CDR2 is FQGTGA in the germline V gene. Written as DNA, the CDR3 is TGTGCCAGCGCTGCGGGCCCTAATTCACCCCTCCACTTT. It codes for CASAAGPNSPLHF.

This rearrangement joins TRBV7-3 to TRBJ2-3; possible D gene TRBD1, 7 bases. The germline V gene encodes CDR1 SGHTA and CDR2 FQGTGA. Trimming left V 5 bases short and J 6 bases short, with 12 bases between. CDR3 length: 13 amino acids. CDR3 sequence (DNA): TGTGCCAGCAGCCCACAGGGGAGGGATACGCAGTATTTT. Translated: CASSPQGRDTQYF.

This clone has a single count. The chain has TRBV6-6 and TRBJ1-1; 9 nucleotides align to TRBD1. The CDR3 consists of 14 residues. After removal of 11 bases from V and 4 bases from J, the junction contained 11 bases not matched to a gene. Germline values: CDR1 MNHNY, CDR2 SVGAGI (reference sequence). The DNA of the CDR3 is TGTGCCGCTCAGCGTACAGGGGGCATCACTGAAGCTTTCTTT. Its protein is CAAQRTGGITEAFF.

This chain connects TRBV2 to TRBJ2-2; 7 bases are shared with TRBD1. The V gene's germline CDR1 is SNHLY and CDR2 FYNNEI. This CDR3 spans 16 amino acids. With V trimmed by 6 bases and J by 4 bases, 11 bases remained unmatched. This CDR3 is CASSLVRGRSTGELFF. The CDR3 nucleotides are TGTGCCAGCAGCCTAGTGAGGGGGCGAAGCACCGGGGAGCTGTTTTTT.

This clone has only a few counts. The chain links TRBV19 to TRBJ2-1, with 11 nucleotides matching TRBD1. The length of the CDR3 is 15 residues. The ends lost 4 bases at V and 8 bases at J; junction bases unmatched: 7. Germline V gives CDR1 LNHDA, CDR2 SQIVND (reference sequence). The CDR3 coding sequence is TGTGCCAGTAGTAGGGACAGGGGGGTCTTCGATGAGCAGTTCTTC. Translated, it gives CASSRDRGVFDEQFF.

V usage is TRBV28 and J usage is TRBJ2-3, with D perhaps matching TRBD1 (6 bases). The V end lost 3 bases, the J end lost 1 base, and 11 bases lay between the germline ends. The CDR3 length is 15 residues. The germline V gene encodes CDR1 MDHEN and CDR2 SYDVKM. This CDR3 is CASSLSGARTDTQYF. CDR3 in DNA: TGTGCCAGCAGTTTGTCAGGGGCGCGCACAGATACGCAGTATTTT.